A single sample is the source of the 9 T cell receptor beta chains below, sequenced in a study of shared clonotypes between healthy human individuals. The method was immunoSEQ multiplex PCR; TCRdb's version includes in-frame clones alone and lacks a portion of them. The sample holds about 2.1 million clones, 85% to 95% seen once. It was CD45RO-negative cells, positively selected for CCR7, that made up naive CD8 cells, with terminally differentiated effector memory CD45RA+ cells excluded. The sequenced material came from naive CD8+ T cells from PBMCs. These TCRs come from a man in his late teens or twenties in good health. Some clones in this sample may be carry-over from other donors' samples.

This chain connects TRBV7-8 to TRBJ1-1; D gene ambiguous. V was trimmed by 2 bases and J by 1 base, leaving 11 bases between them. The germline V gene has CDR1 SGHVS and CDR2 FQNEAQ. This CDR3 region has 15 residues. The CDR3 reads CASSLLKVTNTEAFF. In nucleotides, the CDR3 is TGTGCCAGCAGCTTATTGAAGGTCACGAACACTGAAGCTTTCTTT.

The V gene is TRBV5-6, the J gene TRBJ2-7; perhaps TRBD1 as D (5 bases). Trimming cost V 0 bases and J 6 bases, with 19 bases left between them. This CDR3 has 16 amino acids. Germline V gives CDR1 SGHDT, CDR2 YYEEEE. In nucleotides, the CDR3 is TGTGCCAGCAGCTTGGGTGGCAGGGCCACAGCTCGCGAGCAGTACTTC. Protein: CASSLGGRATAREQYF.

A note on this clone: One end of the junction is discordant with germline, which a read error may explain. The chain combines TRBV29-1 with TRBJ1-1; the D gene is possibly TRBD1 (6 bases). The CDR3 loop spans 10 amino acids. The V gene's germline CDR1 is SQVTM and CDR2 ANQGSEA. The DNA of the CDR3 is TGCAGCCACCGGGACACGGAAGCTTTCTTT. It translates to CSHRDTEAFF.

In its sample, this clone was seen once. This chain links TRBV25-1 with TRBJ1-2, with TRBD1 matching 8 bases. Per germline, CDR1 MGHDK and CDR2 SYGVNS. CDR3 length: 15 amino acids. Germline trimming cut 3 bases from V and 4 bases from J; bases unmatched to any gene: 7. This CDR3 reads CASSDRSGTGYGYTF. In DNA, the CDR3 is TGTGCCAGCAGTGATCGCTCCGGGACAGGCTATGGCTACACCTTC.

The V call is TRBV4-1, the J call TRBJ2-7, with 7 bases aligning to TRBD1. CDR1 is MGHRA and CDR2 is YSYEKL in the germline V gene. CDR3 length: 14 residues. V lost 1 base, J lost 2 bases, and 2 bases stayed unmatched. The CDR3 is CASSQVTGAYEQYF. DNA for the CDR3: TGCGCCAGCAGCCAAGTAACAGGGGCCTACGAGCAGTACTTC.

This chain links TRBV27 with TRBJ1-1; D remains unclear. The germline V gene encodes CDR1 MNHEY and CDR2 SMNVEV (reference sequence). CDR3 length: 15 amino acids. Trimming pared 6 bases from V and 5 bases from J, leaving 19 bases between. CDR3 sequence reads: CASSLAPLGGTEAFF. CDR3 bases: TGTGCCAGCAGCCTTGCCCCCCTCGGAGGTACTGAAGCTTTCTTT.

The chain carries TRBV27 and TRBJ2-1, with 8 bases matching TRBD2. Germline CDR1 reads MNHEY; CDR2 reads SMNVEV (reference sequence). The V and J ends lost 5 bases and 6 bases, in that order; junction bases with no gene match: 9. The CDR3 is 15 amino acids. CDR3 protein: CASSELAEPFNEQFF. CDR3 coding DNA: TGTGCCAGCAGTGAACTAGCGGAGCCCTTCAATGAGCAGTTCTTC.

The gene calls are TRBV2 and TRBJ2-1, with a weak D call TRBD1 (5 bases). Germline V gene lookup returns CDR1 SNHLY and CDR2 FYNNEI. The length of the CDR3 is 16 residues. Trimming cost V 2 bases and J 8 bases, with 19 bases left between them. The CDR3 DNA reads as TGTGCCAGCAGTGAAATGGTCGGGTGGGGCCAACATGAGCAGTTCTTC. Amino acids: CASSEMVGWGQHEQFF.

The chain carries TRBV7-9 and TRBJ2-5; 9 positions match TRBD1. Germline V gene data show CDR1 as SEHNR and CDR2 as FQNEAQ (reference sequence). V was pared by 4 bases and J by 5 bases, with 8 bases of the junction left unmatched. The CDR3 loop spans 15 amino acids. DNA for the CDR3: TGTGCCAGCAGCTACCCTTCCGACAGGGGGGAGACCCAGTACTTC. This codes for CASSYPSDRGETQYF.